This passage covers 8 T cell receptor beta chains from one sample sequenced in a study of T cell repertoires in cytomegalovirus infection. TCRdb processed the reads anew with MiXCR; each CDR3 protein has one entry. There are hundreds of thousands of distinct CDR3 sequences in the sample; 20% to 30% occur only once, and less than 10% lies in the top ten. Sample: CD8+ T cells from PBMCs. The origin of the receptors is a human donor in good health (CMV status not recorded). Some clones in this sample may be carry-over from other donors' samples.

The CDR3 DNA follows: TGCGCCAGCAGCCAGGGATGGGGGGAGCTCACAGATACGCAGTATTTT. Translating gives CASSQGWGELTDTQYF. The chain is built from TRBV5-1 and TRBJ2-3; D is perhaps TRBD2 (6 bases). Germline CDR1 reads SGHRS; CDR2 reads YFSETQ. The ends were cut back, 4 bases at V and 2 bases at J, with 17 bases in the middle. The CDR3 extends over 16 amino acids.

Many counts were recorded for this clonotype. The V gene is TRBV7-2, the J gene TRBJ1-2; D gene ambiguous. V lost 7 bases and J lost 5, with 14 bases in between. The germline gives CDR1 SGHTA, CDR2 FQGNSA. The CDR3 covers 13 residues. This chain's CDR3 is CASTQSVAYGYTF. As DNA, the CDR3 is TGTGCCAGCACCCAGAGTGTTGCATATGGCTACACCTTC.

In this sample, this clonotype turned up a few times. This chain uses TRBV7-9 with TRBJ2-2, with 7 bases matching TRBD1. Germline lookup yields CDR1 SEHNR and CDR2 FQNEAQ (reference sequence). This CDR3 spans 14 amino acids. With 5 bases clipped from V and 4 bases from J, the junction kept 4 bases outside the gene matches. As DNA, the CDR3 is TGTGCCAGCAGCCCGGACAGGTCCACCGGGGAGCTGTTTTTT. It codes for CASSPDRSTGELFF.

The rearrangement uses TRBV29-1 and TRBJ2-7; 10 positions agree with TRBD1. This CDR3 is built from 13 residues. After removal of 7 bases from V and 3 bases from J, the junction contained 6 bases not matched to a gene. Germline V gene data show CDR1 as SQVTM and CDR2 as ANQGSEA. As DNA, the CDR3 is TGCAGCGGGAGTTGGGACAGGGGCTACGAGCAGTACGTC. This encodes CSGSWDRGYEQYV.

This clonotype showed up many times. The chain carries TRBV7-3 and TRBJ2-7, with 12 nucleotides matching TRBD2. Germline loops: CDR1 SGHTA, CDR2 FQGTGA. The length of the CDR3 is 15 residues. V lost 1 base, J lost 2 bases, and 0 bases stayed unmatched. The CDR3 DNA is TGTGCCAGCAGCTTAAGACTAGCGGGGGCCTACGAGCAGTACGTC. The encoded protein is CASSLRLAGAYEQYV.

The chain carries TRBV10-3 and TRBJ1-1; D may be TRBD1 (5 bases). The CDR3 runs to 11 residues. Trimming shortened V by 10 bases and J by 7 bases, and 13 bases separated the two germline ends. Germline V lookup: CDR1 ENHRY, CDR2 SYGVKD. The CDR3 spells CATIGGGEAFF. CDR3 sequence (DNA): TGTGCCACCATCGGCGGGGGTGAAGCTTTCTTT.

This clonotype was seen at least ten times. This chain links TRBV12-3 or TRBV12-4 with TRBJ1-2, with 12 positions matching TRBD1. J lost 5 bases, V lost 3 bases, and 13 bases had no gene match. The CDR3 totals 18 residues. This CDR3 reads CASSLSGTGGDGSYGYTF. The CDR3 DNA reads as TGTGCCAGCAGTTTGTCCGGGACAGGGGGCGACGGGAGTTATGGCTACACCTTC.

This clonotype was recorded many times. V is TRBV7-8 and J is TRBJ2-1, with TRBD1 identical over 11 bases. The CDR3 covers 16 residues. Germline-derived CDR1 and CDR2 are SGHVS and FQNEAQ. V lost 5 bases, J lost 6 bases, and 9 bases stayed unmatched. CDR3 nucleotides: TGTGCCAGCAGCGCCCACCCCGGGACAGGGGGCAATGAGCAGTTCTTC. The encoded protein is CASSAHPGTGGNEQFF. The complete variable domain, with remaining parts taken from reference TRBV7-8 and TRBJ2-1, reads GAGVSQSPRYKVAKRGQDVALRCDPISGHVSLFWYQQALGQGPEFLTYFQNEAQLDKSGLPSDRFFAERPEGSVSTLKIQRTQQEDSAVYLCASSAHPGTGGNEQFFGPGTRLTVL.